These 28 T cell receptor beta chains were sequenced from one sample in a study of blood T cell repertoires in COVID-19. The assay was immunoSEQ multiplex PCR, and TCRdb's table has in-frame clones only and misses some. The table shows 300,000 or so clones, with more than 75% occurring only once. The material sequenced was PBMCs or T cells enriched from blood (not recorded which). Receptors were obtained from a man in his 60s who had recovered from COVID-19.

Only a few counts were recorded for this clone. This rearrangement joins TRBV7-8 to TRBJ1-5; D may be TRBD1 (5 bases). Between the trimmed V and J ends, which lost 3 bases and 5 bases, there was a span of 11 bases. CDR3 size: 14 residues. CDR1 is SGHVS and CDR2 is FQNEAQ in the germline V gene. The CDR3 DNA reads TGTGCCAGCAGCTTTTCAGGGAAGGATCAGCCCCAGCATTTT. This translates into CASSFSGKDQPQHF. Looking up the rest from reference TRBV7-8 and TRBJ1-5 gives the full variable domain: GAGVSQSPRYKVAKRGQDVALRCDPISGHVSLFWYQQALGQGPEFLTYFQNEAQLDKSGLPSDRFFAERPEGSVSTLKIQRTQQEDSAVYLCASSFSGKDQPQHFGDGTRLSIL.

The rearrangement joins TRBV6-5 to TRBJ2-7; a possible D gene is TRBD1 (6 bases). V lost 10 bases and J lost 3, with 16 bases in between. CDR3 length equals 13 residues. Germline assignment: CDR1 MNHEY and CDR2 SVGAGI. CDR3 sequence (DNA): TGTGCCACCCACGGACAGCTCGGCTACGAGCAGTACTTC. Translation gives CATHGQLGYEQYF.

The V gene is TRBV14, the J gene TRBJ1-4, with a weak D call TRBD1 (6 bases). Deletions cut 3 bases from V and 8 bases from J, with 22 bases between. CDR1 is SGHDN and CDR2 is FVKESK in the germline V gene. CDR3 length: 17 residues. The CDR3 DNA reads as TGTGCCAGCAGCCAGACAGGACAAACCGCGATATCGGAAAAACTGTTTTTT. Its translation: CASSQTGQTAISEKLFF.

The chain joins TRBV5-5 to TRBJ1-2, with 8 bases lining up with TRBD1. There are 13 residues in the CDR3. J lost 4 bases, V lost 4 bases, and 3 bases had no gene match. Germline V gene data show CDR1 as SGHKS and CDR2 as YYEKEE (reference sequence). CDR3 bases: TGTGCCAGCAGCACCGGACAGGGCTATGGCTACACCTTC. Translation: CASSTGQGYGYTF.

The chain couples TRBV7-2 to TRBJ2-7, with D maybe TRBD2 (5 bases). The CDR3 contains 14 residues. The V end was cut by 3 bases, the J end by 2 bases, with 11 bases between. CDR1 and CDR2 from the germline V gene are SGHTA and FQGNSA. CDR3 bases: TGTGCCAGCAGCTTTAGCCGGGGTACCTACGAGCAGTACTTC. Translating gives CASSFSRGTYEQYF.

The chain has TRBV5-1 and TRBJ2-5; 8 nucleotides match TRBD1. The CDR3 loop spans 14 amino acids. V gave up 4 bases and J gave up 5 bases; unmatched junction bases: 7. Germline CDR1 and CDR2: SGHRS and YFSETQ. This chain's CDR3 is CASSPGQGLETQYF. CDR3 nucleotide sequence: TGCGCCAGCAGCCCAGGACAGGGTTTGGAGACCCAGTACTTC.

V and J are TRBV29-1 and TRBJ2-5; 7 bases are shared with TRBD1. The CDR3 sequence is 14 residues long. After removal of 6 bases from V and 2 bases from J, the junction contained 9 bases not matched to a gene. The germline V gene encodes CDR1 SQVTM and CDR2 ANQGSEA. CDR3 amino acids: CSVLDRVIQETQYF. The CDR3 DNA is TGCAGCGTCCTTGACAGGGTGATTCAAGAGACCCAGTACTTC.

The chain links TRBV5-5 to TRBJ2-3; TRBD2 matches 8 bases. Germline V gene data show CDR1 as SGHKS and CDR2 as YYEKEE (reference sequence). CDR3 size: 17 residues. Germline trimming cut 2 bases from V and 1 base from J; bases unmatched to any gene: 9. The CDR3 nucleotides are TGTGCCAGCAGCTTCACTAGCGGAGCTCGCGGCACAGATACGCAGTATTTT. Its protein is CASSFTSGARGTDTQYF.

The chain is built from TRBV29-1 and TRBJ1-3; perhaps TRBD1 as D (5 bases). Trimming pared 6 bases from V and 0 bases from J, leaving 6 bases between. The germline V gene has CDR1 SQVTM and CDR2 ANQGSEA. The CDR3 totals 12 residues. The CDR3 region is CSVQVSGNTIYF. The CDR3 coding sequence is TGCAGCGTACAGGTCTCTGGAAACACCATATATTTT. The full variable domain, rest sourced from reference TRBV29-1 and TRBJ1-3, is SAVISQKPSRDICQRGTSLTIQCQVDSQVTMMFWYRQQPGQSLTLIATANQGSEATYESGFVIDKFPISRPNLTFSTLTVSNMSPEDSSIYLCSVQVSGNTIYFGEGSWLTVV.

The chain uses TRBV30 and TRBJ2-7; perhaps TRBD2 as D (6 bases). The CDR3 covers 14 residues. CDR1 is GTSNPN and CDR2 is SVGIG in the germline V gene (reference sequence). Trimming left V 2 bases short and J 5 bases short, with 16 bases between. The CDR3 sequence is CAWSLSGLFNEQYF. The CDR3 nucleotides read TGTGCCTGGAGTCTCTCCGGACTATTCAACGAGCAGTACTTC.

The gene calls are TRBV18 and TRBJ2-4; 7 bases match TRBD2. The V segment lost 2 bases and the J segment 1 base; nucleotides outside the gene matches: 8. The CDR3 contains 17 residues. Germline assignment: CDR1 KGHSH and CDR2 LQKENI. The CDR3 DNA follows: TGTGCCAGCTCACCAATCGGGGGGATGAGGGCCAAAAACATTCAGTACTTC. This sequence encodes CASSPIGGMRAKNIQYF. Full variable domain (outside the CDR3, taken from reference TRBV18 and TRBJ2-4): NAGVMQNPRHLVRRRGQEARLRCSPMKGHSHVYWYRQLPEEGLKFMVYLQKENIIDESGMPKERFSAEFPKEGPSILRIQQVVRGDSAAYFCASSPIGGMRAKNIQYFGAGTRLSVL.

This chain links TRBV19 with TRBJ1-1, with D uncertain. The CDR3 length is 14 residues. CDR1 is LNHDA, CDR2 SQIVND, per germline (reference sequence). Deletions cut 5 bases from V and 1 base from J, with 11 bases between. Here the CDR3 DNA reads TGTGCCAGTAGTCTAGGGAACAGGAACACTGAAGCTTTCTTT. Protein: CASSLGNRNTEAFF.

The chain employs TRBV9 and TRBJ1-3; 7 bases line up with TRBD1. V trimming: 4 bases; J trimming: 0 bases; junction bases outside the gene matches: 10. Germline V gene data show CDR1 as SGDLS and CDR2 as YYNGEE. The CDR3 runs 17 residues. CDR3 residues: CASSPLGQAVSGNTIYF. In DNA, the CDR3 is TGTGCCAGCAGCCCCCTCGGACAGGCTGTCTCTGGAAACACCATATATTTT.

This clone was observed a handful of times. The chain links TRBV19 to TRBJ1-2; D is perhaps TRBD1 (6 bases). V was trimmed by 7 bases and J by 4 bases, leaving 16 bases between them. Germline V CDR1 and CDR2: LNHDA, SQIVND (reference sequence). The CDR3 is 14 amino acids. The CDR3 loop is CASTPPGQIYGYTF. CDR3 coding DNA: TGTGCCAGTACCCCCCCCGGACAGATCTATGGCTACACCTTC.

The chain couples TRBV30 to TRBJ1-6; 7 nucleotides match TRBD1. In germline, CDR1 is GTSNPN, CDR2 SVGIG (reference sequence). With V trimmed by 1 base and J by 10 bases, 4 bases remained unmatched. The CDR3 sequence is 13 residues long. CDR3 loop: CAWSGQGGSPLHF. The DNA for the CDR3 is TGTGCCTGGAGTGGACAGGGAGGCTCACCCCTCCACTTT.

This chain links TRBV18 with TRBJ2-5; 9 nucleotides line up with TRBD2. With 4 bases clipped from V and 5 bases from J, the junction kept 11 bases outside the gene matches. The CDR3 covers 16 residues. Germline CDR1 reads KGHSH; CDR2 reads LQKENI. The CDR3 sequence: CASSLSLSGSEETQYF. The CDR3, as DNA: TGTGCCAGCTCACTCTCCCTTAGCGGGAGCGAGGAGACCCAGTACTTC.

The chain is built from TRBV7-9 and TRBJ2-7, with D perhaps matching TRBD1 (6 bases). V gave up 0 bases and J gave up 3 bases, with 12 bases separating them. Germline CDR1 reads SEHNR; CDR2 reads FQNEAQ (reference sequence). The CDR3 is 15 amino acids. CDR3 in DNA: TGTGCCAGCAGCTTAGCGGGACATACTTTCTACGAGCAGTACTTC. This translates into CASSLAGHTFYEQYF.

The rearrangement joins TRBV5-6 to TRBJ2-3, with D maybe TRBD2 (5 bases). CDR1 is SGHDT and CDR2 is YYEEEE in the germline V gene. This CDR3 has 15 residues. V was shortened by 3 bases and J by 2 bases, with 13 bases between the two germline ends. The CDR3 is CASSSGLTTTDTQYF. The DNA for the CDR3 is TGTGCCAGCAGCTCAGGACTGACGACCACAGATACGCAGTATTTT. Full variable domain (remainder filled in from reference TRBV5-6 and TRBJ2-3): DAGVTQSPTHLIKTRGQQVTLRCSPKSGHDTVSWYQQALGQGPQFIFQYYEEEERQRGNFPDRFSGHQFPNYSSELNVNALLLGDSALYLCASSSGLTTTDTQYFGPGTRLTVL.

CDR3 protein: CASSATTGGATNEKLFF. The DNA for the CDR3 is TGTGCCAGCAGCGCAACTACAGGGGGGGCCACTAATGAAAAACTGTTTTTT. V gene TRBV9 combines with J gene TRBJ1-4, with 8 bases that match TRBD1. The ends lost 3 bases at V and 2 bases at J; junction bases unmatched: 9. Looked up from germline, CDR1 is SGDLS and CDR2 is YYNGEE. The CDR3 runs 17 residues.

V is TRBV19 and J is TRBJ2-5; no definite D call. Germline V gene sequence: CDR1 LNHDA, CDR2 SQIVND (reference sequence). The CDR3 is 15 amino acids. V gave up 4 bases and J gave up 2 bases, with 14 bases separating them. The CDR3 region has the DNA TGTGCCAGTAGTAGTTTCGCAGAAAGACAAGAGACCCAGTACTTC. Translated: CASSSFAERQETQYF.

Only a few counts were recorded for this clone. The gene calls are TRBV4-1 and TRBJ2-7, with 11 bases that match TRBD1. Looked up from germline, CDR1 is MGHRA and CDR2 is YSYEKL. The CDR3 extends over 15 amino acids. The V segment lost 5 bases and the J segment 2 bases; nucleotides outside the gene matches: 5. As DNA, the CDR3 is TGCGCCAGCAGCGTGGGACAGGGGGGAACCTACGAGCAGTACTTC. Its protein product is CASSVGQGGTYEQYF.

This clone appeared a single time. The gene calls are TRBV9 and TRBJ1-2; weak D call: TRBD1 (6 bases). This CDR3 region has 13 residues. The germline V and J ends were trimmed by 2 bases and 6 bases, with 11 bases remaining between them. CDR1 and CDR2 from the germline V gene are SGDLS and YYNGEE. In DNA, the CDR3 is TGTGCCAGCAGCGTGGGCAGGGGTGATGGCTACACCTTC. Its translation is CASSVGRGDGYTF.

The V and J genes are TRBV15 and TRBJ1-5; possible D gene TRBD1, 5 bases. The CDR3 has 14 amino acids. Germline V gene lookup returns CDR1 LNHNV and CDR2 YYDKDF (reference sequence). Trimming shortened V by 4 bases and J by 1 base, and 8 bases separated the two germline ends. Here the CDR3 reads CATSTRQSNQPQHF. As DNA, the CDR3 is TGTGCCACCAGCACTCGACAGAGCAATCAGCCCCAGCATTTT.

The J gene is TRBJ2-4, the V gene TRBV3-1 (or the pseudogene TRBV3-2); D gene ambiguous. Trimming took 3 bases from V and 0 from J, leaving 9 bases between them. Per the germline V gene, CDR1 is LGHDT and CDR2 is YNNKEL (reference sequence). CDR3 length equals 15 residues. The CDR3 sequence: CASSQKLLAKNIQYF. The CDR3 DNA sequence: TGTGCCAGCAGCCAGAAACTGCTAGCCAAAAACATTCAGTACTTC.

J is TRBJ1-6 and V is TRBV9; weak D call: TRBD1 (6 bases). Germline CDR1 is SGDLS and CDR2 is YYNGEE. The CDR3 is 13 residues long. Deletions cut 7 bases from V and 10 bases from J, with 15 bases between. The CDR3 DNA follows: TGTGCCAGCTGGGGCAGGGGTTTATCACCCCTCCACTTT. It specifies CASWGRGLSPLHF.

The chain recombines TRBV6-5 with TRBJ1-6; D gene ambiguous. CDR3 size: 13 residues. Germline CDR1 is MNHEY and CDR2 is SVGAGI. V lost 6 bases to trimming and J lost 7 bases, with 10 bases between them. The CDR3 region has the DNA TGTGCCAGCAGGTGGACTGCCAATTCACCCCTCCACTTT. This codes for CASRWTANSPLHF.

In its sample, this clone was seen once. This chain connects TRBV5-4 to TRBJ2-1; D might be TRBD1 (5 bases). The germline V and J ends were trimmed by 0 bases and 10 bases, with 14 bases remaining between them. The CDR3 sequence is 14 residues long. Looked up from germline, CDR1 is SGHNT and CDR2 is YYREEE (reference sequence). The CDR3 here is CASSLDQGRQEQFF. CDR3 in DNA: TGTGCCAGCAGCTTGGACCAGGGTAGGCAGGAGCAGTTCTTC.

The genes are TRBV7-8 and TRBJ2-7; 11 nucleotides line up with TRBD2. This CDR3 is built from 14 residues. Trimming cost V 5 bases and J 3 bases; bases outside gene matches: 3. The germline V gene has CDR1 SGHVS and CDR2 FQNEAQ. CDR3 sequence (DNA): TGTGCCAGCAGCCCGACTAGCGGGATCTACGAGCAGTACTTC. Amino acids: CASSPTSGIYEQYF.